What follows is one T cell receptor beta chain and its context. The antigen is unknown. Profiling relied on immunoSEQ multiplex PCR, and the TCRdb table lists in-frame clones only, not all of them. The data show 95,000 to 150,000 clones, with 80% to 90% seen just once and 2% to 2.5% held by the top ten. This sample is drawn from a study of T cell responses to AZD1222 COVID-19 vaccine. General observations from the study: The donors showed a predominance of white British ancestry and of females, with possible underestimation of clonal diversity.

The CDR3 extends over 16 amino acids. Looked up from germline, CDR1 is WSHSY and CDR2 is SAAADI. The ends were cut back, 1 base at V and 0 bases at J, with 10 bases in the middle. The sample in question was peripheral blood, obtained on day 0 of AZD1222 vaccination. The V and J genes are TRBV10-2 and TRBJ2-1, with a tentative D call TRBD2 (6 bases). The sequence was obtained from an adult in good health. The CDR3 here is CASSEYPGGSYNEQFF. CDR3 nucleotide sequence: TGCGCCAGCAGTGAGTACCCCGGGGGCTCCTACAATGAGCAGTTCTTC.